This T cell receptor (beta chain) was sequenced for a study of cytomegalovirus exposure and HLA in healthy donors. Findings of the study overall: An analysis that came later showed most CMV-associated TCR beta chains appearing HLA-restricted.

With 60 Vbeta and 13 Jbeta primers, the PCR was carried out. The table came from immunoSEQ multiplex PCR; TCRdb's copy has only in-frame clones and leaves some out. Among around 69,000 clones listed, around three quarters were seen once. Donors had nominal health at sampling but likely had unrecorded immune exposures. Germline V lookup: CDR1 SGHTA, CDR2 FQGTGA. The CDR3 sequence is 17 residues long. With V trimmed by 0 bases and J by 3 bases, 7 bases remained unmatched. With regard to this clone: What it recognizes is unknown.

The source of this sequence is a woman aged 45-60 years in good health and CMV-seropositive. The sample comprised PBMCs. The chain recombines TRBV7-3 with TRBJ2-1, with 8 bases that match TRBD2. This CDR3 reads CASSLTSAGTSYNEQFF. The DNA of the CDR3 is TGTGCCAGCAGCTTAACGTCCGCCGGGACTAGCTACAATGAGCAGTTCTTC.